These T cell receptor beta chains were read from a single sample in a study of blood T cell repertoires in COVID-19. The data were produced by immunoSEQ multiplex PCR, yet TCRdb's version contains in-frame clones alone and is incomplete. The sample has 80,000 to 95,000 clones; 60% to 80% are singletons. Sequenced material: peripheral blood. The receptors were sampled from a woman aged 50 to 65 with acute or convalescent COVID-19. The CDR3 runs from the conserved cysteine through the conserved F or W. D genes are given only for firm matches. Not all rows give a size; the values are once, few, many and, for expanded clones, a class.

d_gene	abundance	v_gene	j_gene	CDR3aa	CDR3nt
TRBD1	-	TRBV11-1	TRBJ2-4	CASSPGQGNIQYF	TGTGCCAGCAGCCCGGGACAGGGAAACATTCAGTACTTC
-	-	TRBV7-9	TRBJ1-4	CASSPSFGDEKLFF	TGTGCCAGCAGCCCGTCCTTCGGGGATGAAAAACTGTTTTTT
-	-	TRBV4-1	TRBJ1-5	CASSQEEELNQPQHF	TGCGCCAGCAGCCAAGAGGAGGAGCTCAATCAGCCCCAGCATTTT
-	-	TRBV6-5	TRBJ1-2	CASSYPTGQGIYGYTF	TGTGCCAGCAGTTACCCCACTGGCCAGGGGATCTATGGCTACACCTTC
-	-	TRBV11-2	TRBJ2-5	CASSLQGQETQYF	TGTGCCAGCAGCTTACAGGGCCAAGAGACCCAGTACTTC
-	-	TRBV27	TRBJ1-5	CASSPGRDSNQPQHF	TGTGCCAGCAGTCCGGGAAGGGATAGCAATCAGCCCCAGCATTTT
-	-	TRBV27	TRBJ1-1	CASSLSQGDLRNTEAFF	TGTGCCAGCAGTTTATCACAGGGTGATTTAAGGAACACTGAAGCTTTCTTT
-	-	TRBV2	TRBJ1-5	CASLGLGNQPQHF	TGTGCCAGCCTTGGACTGGGCAATCAGCCCCAGCATTTT
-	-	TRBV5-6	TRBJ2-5	CASSLRDLATQETQYF	TGTGCCAGCAGCTTGAGGGATCTAGCGACACAAGAGACCCAGTACTTC
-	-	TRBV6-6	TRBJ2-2	CASSSGRQTTGELFF	TGTGCCAGCAGTTCCGGGCGACAGACCACCGGGGAGCTGTTTTTT
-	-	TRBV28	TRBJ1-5	CASGLLQHF	TGTGCCAGCGGGCTGCTCCAGCATTTT
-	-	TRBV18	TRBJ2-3	CASSPPSQGPTDTQYF	TGTGCCAGCTCACCACCAAGCCAGGGGCCCACAGATACGCAGTATTTT
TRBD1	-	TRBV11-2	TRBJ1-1	CASSLTGGIPQIDAFF	TGTGCCAGCAGCTTGACAGGGGGCATTCCTCAAATTGACGCTTTCTTT
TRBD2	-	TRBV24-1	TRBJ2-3	CATSDRAGGPFNTQYF	TGTGCCACCAGTGATCGAGCGGGGGGCCCTTTCAACACGCAGTATTTT
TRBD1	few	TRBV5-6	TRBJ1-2	CASSPTGYGYTF	TGTGCCAGCAGCCCGACAGGGTATGGCTACACCTTC
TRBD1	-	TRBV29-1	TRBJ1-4	CSVVPGTGFHEKLFF	TGCAGCGTTGTACCCGGGACAGGCTTCCATGAAAAACTGTTTTTT
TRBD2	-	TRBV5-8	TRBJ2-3	CASSPRNPGGDTQYF	TGTGCCAGCAGCCCGAGGAACCCGGGGGGAGATACGCAGTATTTT
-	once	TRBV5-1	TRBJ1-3	CASSLGTGSSGNTIYF	TGCGCCAGCAGCTTGGGTACAGGGAGCTCTGGAAACACCATATATTTT
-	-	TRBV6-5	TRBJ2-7	CASSWAKGGRGGQYF	TGTGCCAGCAGTTGGGCTAAGGGGGGGCGCGGAGGGCAGTACTTC
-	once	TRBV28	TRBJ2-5	CASSYSGRETQYF	TGTGCCAGCAGTTACTCGGGGAGAGAGACCCAGTACTTC
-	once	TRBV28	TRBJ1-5	CASSFGAGRGNQPQHF	TGTGCCAGCAGTTTTGGGGCAGGGCGAGGCAATCAGCCCCAGCATTTT
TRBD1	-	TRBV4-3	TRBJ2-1	CASSRDRYNEQFF	TGCGCCAGCAGCCGGGACAGGTACAATGAGCAGTTCTTC
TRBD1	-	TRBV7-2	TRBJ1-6	CASSLPGQGRSPLHF	TGTGCCAGCAGCTTACCGGGACAGGGTCGATCACCCCTCCACTTT
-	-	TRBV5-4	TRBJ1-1	CASSLRLVNTEAFF	TGTGCCAGCAGCTTGAGGCTAGTGAACACTGAAGCTTTCTTT
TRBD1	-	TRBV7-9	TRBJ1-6	CASSLAGGYNSPLHF	TGTGCCAGCAGCTTAGCAGGGGGCTACAATTCACCCCTCCACTTT
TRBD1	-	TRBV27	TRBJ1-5	CASSLSGTERNQPQHF	TGTGCCAGCAGTTTATCCGGGACAGAGAGAAATCAGCCCCAGCATTTT
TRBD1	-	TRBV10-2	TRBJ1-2	CASRETGGVYGYTF	TGCGCCAGCAGGGAGACAGGGGGCGTCTATGGCTACACCTTC
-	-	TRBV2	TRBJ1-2	CASRGGRSYGYTF	TGTGCCAGCAGAGGAGGACGGAGCTATGGCTACACCTTC
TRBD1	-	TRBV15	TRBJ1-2	CATSRVEGAYGYTF	TGTGCCACCAGCAGAGTTGAGGGGGCCTATGGCTACACCTTC
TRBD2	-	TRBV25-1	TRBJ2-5	CASSEYLAGEETQYF	TGTGCCAGCAGTGAATATCTAGCGGGGGAGGAGACCCAGTACTTC
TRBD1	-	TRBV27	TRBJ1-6	CASSEQGVSSPLHF	TGTGCCAGCAGTGAACAGGGGGTTAGTTCACCCCTCCACTTT
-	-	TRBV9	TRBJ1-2	CASSALGDYGYTF	TGTGCCAGCAGCGCCCTCGGGGACTATGGCTACACCTTC